This T cell receptor beta chain was recovered during a study of shared clonotypes between healthy human individuals. The overall study: Donors were a couple of women and three men aged 18 to 49.

Original handling: Filtering differed since immunoSEQ provided only junctions, with no quality scores. Libraries were prepared by immunoSEQ multiplex PCR; TCRdb keeps only in-frame clonotypes and omits some of them. D and trimming were read from the DNA, whereas the V and J calls and clone size are those reported in that table. The sample records some 1,600,000 clones, under 99% being singletons. Study-wide results and caveats: A few donors showed sharing of about 4.6% of naive CD4 clonotypes.

Subsets obtained from CD4+ cells comprised CD45RA+ naive and CD45RA-negative memory cells. Worth noting for this clone: What it binds is unknown.

Germline assignment: CDR1 SGDLS and CDR2 YYNGEE. V shed 0 bases and J 7 bases; nucleotides not matched to a gene: 3. The CDR3 is 14 amino acids. Sequencing was carried out using naive CD4+ T cells sorted from blood. The subset is: CD45RA+ positively selected. This TCR was recovered from a man aged 25-45 years in good health. The chain recombines TRBV9 with TRBJ2-5, with 10 bases that match TRBD2. CDR3 DNA sequence: TGTGCCAGCAGCGTAGGGACTAGCGGAAGGACCCAGTACTTC. This gives the protein CASSVGTSGRTQYF.